One and the same sample provided the 5 T cell receptor beta chains below, sequenced in a study of regulatory T cells in long-lasting Graves disease. Noted time point: newly diagnosed GD, antithyroid drugs for less than 3 months. PBMC-derived RNA was used for the TCR library. For TCR beta, libraries came from iRepertoire HTBI primers and Arm-PCR of CDR3 regions. TCRdb analysed the multiplex PCR reads with MiXCR anew, one entry per CDR3 protein. The sample consists of 680,000 or so distinct CDR3 sequences, about 15% of them appearing once. The same sample was also studied in work on T cells in Graves' hyperthyroidism and ophthalmopathy.

Sequenced here: peripheral blood mononuclear cells (PBMCs), sampled at new diagnosis, from a patient treated with antithyroid drugs. These receptors all come from a woman in her 30s with Graves disease.

The rearrangement uses TRBV20-1 and TRBJ2-1, with 7 bases matching TRBD2. The ends lost 5 bases at V and 10 bases at J; junction bases unmatched: 14. The germline gives CDR1 DFQATT, CDR2 SNEGSKA (reference sequence). CDR3 length: 14 amino acids. The CDR3 nucleotides are TGCAGTGCTCCCTCCTCTAGCGGTCTAATGGAGCAGTTCTTC. This translates into CSAPSSSGLMEQFF.

This clonotype has ten or more counts. The J gene is TRBJ1-4, the V gene TRBV28, with no clear D. The CDR3 has 10 amino acids. V lost 7 bases to trimming and J lost 6 bases, with 3 bases between them. Per germline, CDR1 MDHEN and CDR2 SYDVKM. CDR3 in amino acids: CASKDEKLFF. The CDR3 region has the DNA TGTGCCAGCAAGGATGAAAAACTGTTTTTT.

The table lists this clonotype with many counts. CDR3 in DNA: TGTGCTAGTGGTTTCCAGGGGTCCTACGAGCAGTACTTC. Translation gives CASGFQGSYEQYF. V usage is TRBV12-5 and J usage is TRBJ2-7, with a tentative D call TRBD1 (6 bases). Germline values: CDR1 LGHNT, CDR2 FRNRAP. V dropped 3 bases and J dropped 1 base, with 7 bases sitting between them. This CDR3 is built from 13 residues.

This clonotype showed up many times. The genes are TRBV6-1 and TRBJ2-3; 7 nucleotides agree with TRBD2. Looked up from germline, CDR1 is MNHNS and CDR2 is SASEGT. After removal of 6 bases from V and 3 bases from J, the junction contained 9 bases not matched to a gene. This CDR3 comprises 15 residues. The CDR3 DNA is TGTGCCAGCAGACTAGGGAGGGCGTGGACAGATACGCAGTATTTT. It specifies CASRLGRAWTDTQYF.

This clonotype was recorded at least ten times. This chain joins TRBV10-3 and TRBJ1-1, with D unresolved. Between the trimmed V and J ends, which lost 3 bases and 6 bases, there was a span of 11 bases. The CDR3 spans 13 residues. Per the germline V gene, CDR1 is ENHRY and CDR2 is SYGVKD. CDR3 residues: CAISEAVLAEAFF. DNA of the CDR3: TGTGCCATCAGTGAAGCCGTTCTGGCTGAAGCTTTCTTT.